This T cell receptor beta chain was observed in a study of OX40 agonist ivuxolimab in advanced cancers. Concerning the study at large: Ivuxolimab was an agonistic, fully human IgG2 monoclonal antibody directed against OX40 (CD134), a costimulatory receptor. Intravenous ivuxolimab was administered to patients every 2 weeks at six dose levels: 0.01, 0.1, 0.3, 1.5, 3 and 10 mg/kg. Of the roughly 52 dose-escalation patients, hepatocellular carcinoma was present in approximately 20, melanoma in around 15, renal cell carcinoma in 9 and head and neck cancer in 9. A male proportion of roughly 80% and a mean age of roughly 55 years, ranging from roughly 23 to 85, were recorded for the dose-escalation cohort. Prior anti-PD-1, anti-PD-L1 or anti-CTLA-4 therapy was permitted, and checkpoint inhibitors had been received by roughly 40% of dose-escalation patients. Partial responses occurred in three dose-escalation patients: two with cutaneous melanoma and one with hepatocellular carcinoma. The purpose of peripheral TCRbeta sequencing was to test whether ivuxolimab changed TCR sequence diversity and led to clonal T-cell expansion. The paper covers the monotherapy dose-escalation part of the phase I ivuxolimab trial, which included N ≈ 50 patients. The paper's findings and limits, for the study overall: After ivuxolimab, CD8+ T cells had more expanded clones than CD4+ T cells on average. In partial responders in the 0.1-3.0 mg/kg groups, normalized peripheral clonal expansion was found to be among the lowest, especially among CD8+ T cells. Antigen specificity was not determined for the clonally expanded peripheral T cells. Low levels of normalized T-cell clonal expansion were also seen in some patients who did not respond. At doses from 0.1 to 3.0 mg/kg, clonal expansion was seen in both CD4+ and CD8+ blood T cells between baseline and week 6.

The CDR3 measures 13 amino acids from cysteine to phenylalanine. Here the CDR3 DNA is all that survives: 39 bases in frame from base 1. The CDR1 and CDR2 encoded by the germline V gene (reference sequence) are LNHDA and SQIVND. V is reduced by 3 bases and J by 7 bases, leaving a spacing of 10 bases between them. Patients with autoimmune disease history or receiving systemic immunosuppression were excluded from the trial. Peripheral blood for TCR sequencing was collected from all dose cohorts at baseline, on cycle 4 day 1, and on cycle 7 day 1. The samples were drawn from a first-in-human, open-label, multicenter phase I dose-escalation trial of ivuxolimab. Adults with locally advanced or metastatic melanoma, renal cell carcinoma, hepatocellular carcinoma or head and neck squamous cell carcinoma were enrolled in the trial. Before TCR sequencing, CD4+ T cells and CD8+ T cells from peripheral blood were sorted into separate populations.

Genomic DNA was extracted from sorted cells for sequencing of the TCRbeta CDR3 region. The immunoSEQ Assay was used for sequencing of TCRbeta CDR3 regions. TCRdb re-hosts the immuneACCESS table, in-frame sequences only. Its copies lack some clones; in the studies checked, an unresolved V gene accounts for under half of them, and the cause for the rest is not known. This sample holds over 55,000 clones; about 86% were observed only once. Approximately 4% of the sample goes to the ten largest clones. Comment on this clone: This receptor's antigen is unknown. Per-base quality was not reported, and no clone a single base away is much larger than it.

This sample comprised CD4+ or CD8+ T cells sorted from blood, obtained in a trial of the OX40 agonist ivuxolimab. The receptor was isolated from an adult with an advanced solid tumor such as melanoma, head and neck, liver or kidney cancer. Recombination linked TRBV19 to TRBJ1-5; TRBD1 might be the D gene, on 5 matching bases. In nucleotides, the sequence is TGTGCCAGTAGTATCGAGGGGAGGCAGCCCCAGCATTTT. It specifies CASSIEGRQPQHF.